Below, 6 T cell receptor beta chains from the same sample are listed, as sequenced in a study of blood T cell repertoires in COVID-19. The assay was immunoSEQ multiplex PCR, and TCRdb's table has in-frame clones only and misses some. This table holds under 250,000 clones, around 80% found once. The sequencing input was peripheral blood. The receptor source for this set is a woman aged 35 to 49 with acute or convalescent COVID-19.

V gene TRBV2 combines with J gene TRBJ2-7; 13 nucleotides line up with TRBD2. The germline V gene encodes CDR1 SNHLY and CDR2 FYNNEI. The CDR3 is made up of 14 amino acids. V shed 6 bases, J shed 10 bases, and the junction held 9 bases outside the gene matches. CDR3 sequence reads: CASRGTSGVLDQYF. The CDR3 DNA is TGTGCCAGCAGGGGGACTAGCGGGGTGTTGGATCAGTACTTC.

This clone showed up just a few times. This chain connects TRBV7-8 to TRBJ2-6; 11 bases agree with TRBD2. The CDR3 spans 21 residues. Germline V gene data show CDR1 as SGHVS and CDR2 as FQNEAQ. With V trimmed by 4 bases and J by 0 bases, 14 bases remained unmatched. For the CDR3, the DNA is TGTGCCAGCAGCTCCTTCCCGACTAGCGGGGCTTCTAGCTCTGGGGCCAACGTCCTGACTTTC. Translating it yields CASSSFPTSGASSSGANVLTF.

The chain recombines TRBV16 with TRBJ1-1; TRBD1 matches at 8 bases. This CDR3 has 17 residues. The V and J ends lost 5 bases and 6 bases, in that order; junction bases with no gene match: 17. Germline V gene data show CDR1 as KGHSY and CDR2 as FQNENV. CDR3 nucleotide sequence: TGTGCCAGCAGCTCCCCCCTCCCCCCAACAGGGGGGTCTGAAGCTTTCTTT. Protein product: CASSSPLPPTGGSEAFF.

The V call is TRBV19, the J call TRBJ1-5; tentative D call: TRBD1 (6 bases). This CDR3 has 15 amino acids. V was shortened by 2 bases and J by 5 bases, with 13 bases between the two germline ends. In germline, CDR1 is LNHDA, CDR2 SQIVND (reference sequence). CDR3 sequence (DNA): TGTGCCAGTAGTATACTTTGGGACACTTATCAGCCCCAGCATTTT. It is translated as CASSILWDTYQPQHF.

V gene TRBV5-5 combines with J gene TRBJ2-3; 10 bases align to TRBD2. The V and J ends lost 2 bases and 5 bases, in that order; junction bases with no gene match: 8. The germline V gene has CDR1 SGHKS and CDR2 YYEKEE (reference sequence). This CDR3 has 16 amino acids. The CDR3 region is CASSFERGGLLDTQYF. In nucleotides, the CDR3 is TGTGCCAGCAGCTTTGAGCGGGGGGGCCTTTTAGATACGCAGTATTTT.

This rearrangement joins TRBV24-1 to TRBJ2-5, with D tentatively TRBD1 (6 bases). The CDR3 sequence is 16 residues long. The ends were cut back, 3 bases at V and 2 bases at J, with 15 bases in the middle. Germline V lookup: CDR1 KGHDR, CDR2 SFDVKD. The CDR3 protein is CATSDADSAPQETQYF. The CDR3 DNA reads as TGTGCCACCAGTGATGCGGACAGCGCACCTCAAGAGACCCAGTACTTC.